This is a list of T cell receptor beta chains from one sample in a study of T cells in Graves' hyperthyroidism and ophthalmopathy. Each CDR3 protein gets one entry after TCRdb re-called the multiplex PCR reads with MiXCR. This table has fewer than 110,000 distinct CDR3 sequences, less than 55% appearing once. The sample consisted of blood. These receptors came from a man aged 40-50 years with Graves' hyperthyroidism. The CDR3 runs from the conserved cysteine through the conserved F or W. The order of the fields is V gene, clone size, J gene, D gene, CDR3 DNA, CDR3 protein. D genes are given only for firm matches. Some rows have no size entry. The others give once, few or many, or a class for an expanded clone.

TRBV5-6	many	TRBJ2-1	TRBD2	TGTGCCAGCAGCTTGGGGCTAGCGGGAGGGGATGAGCAGTTCTTC	CASSLGLAGGDEQFF
TRBV7-7	.	TRBJ2-3	TRBD1	TGTGCTTGTACGGACAGGCGCACAGATACGCAGTATTTT	CACTDRRTDTQYF
TRBV3-1	once	TRBJ2-3	.	TGTGCCAGCAGCCGGCTTGGAGGCGGGTACACAGATACGCAGTATTTT	CASSRLGGGYTDTQYF
TRBV29-1	.	TRBJ2-7	.	TGCAGTAGACAGAGATCAGCCCAAGCCCAGCAGTACTTC	CSRQRSAQAQQYF
TRBV7-9	.	TRBJ2-7	.	TGTGCCAGCAGCGTCGGGACGGACGCCTACGAGCAGTACTTC	CASSVGTDAYEQYF
TRBV11-2	.	TRBJ1-5	.	TGTGCCAGCAGCCAAGAAGTTAATCAGCCCCAGCATTTT	CASSQEVNQPQHF
TRBV19	many	TRBJ1-5	.	TGTGCCAGTAGTATCGGCCTTAGAGCCAATCAGCCCCAGCATTTT	CASSIGLRANQPQHF
TRBV15	few	TRBJ2-6	.	TGTGCCACCAGCAGAGTGTCGAGCTATGGGGCCAACGTCCTGACTTTC	CATSRVSSYGANVLTF
TRBV6-5	.	TRBJ2-7	TRBD2	TGTGCCAGCAGTCCTGGAAGGGGGACTAGCGGGTGGAACTCCTACGAGCAGTACTTC	CASSPGRGTSGWNSYEQYF
TRBV20-1	.	TRBJ2-7	TRBD2	TGCAGTGCTACTCCGGGACTAGCGAACTCCTACGAGCAGTACTTC	CSATPGLANSYEQYF
TRBV6-5	many	TRBJ1-2	TRBD1	TGTGCCAGCAGCTGGGACAGTCGATATGGCTACACCTTC	CASSWDSRYGYTF
TRBV15	many	TRBJ2-3	TRBD1	TGTGCCACCAGCGAGGACAGGGACACAGATACGCAGTATTTT	CATSEDRDTDTQYF
TRBV4-1	few	TRBJ2-1	.	TGCGCCAGCAGCCTCGGGGGGGCCAGGGGGCGTTCGAATGAGCAGTTCTTC	CASSLGGARGRSNEQFF
TRBV11-1	once	TRBJ2-3	.	TGTGCCAGCAGCTTTCGGGGTAGGGCAGATACGCAGTATTTT	CASSFRGRADTQYF
TRBV25-1	.	TRBJ2-5	TRBD2	TGTGCCAGCAGCCAGGGGGGACTAGCGGGGGGCCAAGAGACCCAGTACTTC	CASSQGGLAGGQETQYF
TRBV4-1	.	TRBJ1-1	TRBD1	TGCGCCAGCAGCCCCCGACAGGGGAACACTGAAGCTTTCTTT	CASSPRQGNTEAFF
TRBV15	.	TRBJ1-1	.	TGTGCCACCAGCAAAGGACCTATGAACACTGAAGCTTTCTTT	CATSKGPMNTEAFF
TRBV3-1	many	TRBJ2-7	.	TGTGCCAGCAGCCAAGCCAACTACGAGCAGTACTTC	CASSQANYEQYF
TRBV20-1	.	TRBJ1-1	.	TGCAGTGCTAGAGATGGGGCAGGGCCTATGAACACTGAAGCTTTCTTT	CSARDGAGPMNTEAFF
TRBV9	many	TRBJ1-3	TRBD1	TGTGCCAGCAGCGTAGGAGGGACAGGGGGTCTTCCTGGAAACACCATATATTTT	CASSVGGTGGLPGNTIYF
TRBV6-1	.	TRBJ2-5	.	TGTGCCAACAACGTTCAGGGCACAGAGACCCAGTACTTC	CANNVQGTETQYF
TRBV6-6	many	TRBJ1-6	TRBD1	TGTGCCAGTAGGACAGGGAGAAGCTCCTATAATTCACCCCTCCACTTT	CASRTGRSSYNSPLHF
TRBV13	many	TRBJ1-6	.	TGTGCCAGCCTCACCAGGGGATCGTATAATTCACCCCTCCACTTT	CASLTRGSYNSPLHF
TRBV20-1	many	TRBJ2-1	.	TGCAGTGCAAAGCCGGGCTTCAATGAGCAGTTCTTC	CSAKPGFNEQFF
TRBV15	.	TRBJ2-3	TRBD2	TGTGCCACCAGCAGAGATCGGAGCGGGGGAAGCTTGGATACGCAGTATTTT	CATSRDRSGGSLDTQYF
TRBV7-9	many	TRBJ1-4	.	TGTGCCAGCAGCTTAGAGGGCACGGAGAGGGGTGAAAAACTGTTTTTT	CASSLEGTERGEKLFF
TRBV4-2	many	TRBJ2-1	.	TGTGCCAGCAGCCCTTCAACCGGTGAGCAGTTCTTC	CASSPSTGEQFF
TRBV6-5	many	TRBJ2-3	.	TGTGCCAGCAGGAAAGGGGTTACGCAGTATTTT	CASRKGVTQYF
TRBV20-1	.	TRBJ1-2	.	TGCAGTGCCCCAGACGGGGGGAATGGCTACACCTTC	CSAPDGGNGYTF
TRBV7-2	many	TRBJ2-1	.	TGTGCCAGCAGCTTAGCGCGGGGACACCTTTACAATGAGCAGTTCTTC	CASSLARGHLYNEQFF
TRBV2	.	TRBJ2-2	.	TGTGCCAGCAGTGCACTAACGAACACCGGGGAGCTGTTTTTT	CASSALTNTGELFF
TRBV7-9	.	TRBJ2-6	.	TGTGCCAGCAGCTTAGTCCGCGGCCAACACACTGAAGCTTTC	CASSLVRGQHTEAF
TRBV7-2	few	TRBJ2-6	.	TGTGCCAGCAGCTCGGGGGCCAACGTCCTGACTTTC	CASSSGANVLTF
TRBV29-1	.	TRBJ1-2	.	TGCAGCGTTGGAGGGGCGGAGGGTGGCTACACCTTC	CSVGGAEGGYTF
TRBV7-8	many	TRBJ2-2	.	TGTGCCAGCAGCCTGTACACCGGGGAGCTGTTTTTT	CASSLYTGELFF
TRBV10-3	many	TRBJ1-6	.	TGTGCCATCAGTGAACAGGTCTCCTATAATTCACCCCTCCACTTT	CAISEQVSYNSPLHF
TRBV18	.	TRBJ2-1	TRBD2	TGTGCCAGCTCACTTCTAGCGGCCCCCTACAATGAGCAGTTCTTC	CASSLLAAPYNEQFF
TRBV7-2	.	TRBJ2-5	.	TGTGCCAGCAGCTTAGGGACCGGGGGTGGGAAAGGAGAGACCCAGTACTTC	CASSLGTGGGKGETQYF
TRBV20-1	.	TRBJ2-3	.	TGCAGTGCTAGAGTAGGGGCGCCCACAGATACGCAGTATTTT	CSARVGAPTDTQYF
TRBV2	.	TRBJ2-1	.	TGTGCCACCTCTGGCCCCACAGATACGCAGTTCTTC	CATSGPTDTQFF